Listed below are T cell receptor beta chains from one sample, sequenced in a study of blood T cell repertoires in COVID-19. TCRdb keeps only in-frame clones here, not all; method: immunoSEQ multiplex PCR. The data contain 30,000 to 50,000 clones, about nine tenths of them singletons. Sequenced input: peripheral blood. The receptor source for this set is a woman in her twenties or thirties in a cohort sampled during active COVID-19. Both conserved end residues are part of each CDR3. A D gene is named only where the DNA matches it firmly.

V gene: TRBV6-6; D gene: .; J gene: TRBJ2-1; CDR3 protein: CASRGGQNNEQFF
V gene: TRBV6-5; D gene: TRBD1; J gene: TRBJ2-3; CDR3 protein: CASSLSGTGPTDTQYF
V gene: TRBV7-2; D gene: .; J gene: TRBJ2-5; CDR3 protein: CASSSGRETQYF
V gene: TRBV19; D gene: .; J gene: TRBJ1-6; CDR3 protein: CASSIVGGWTPRLNSPLHF
V gene: TRBV13; D gene: TRBD2; J gene: TRBJ2-7; CDR3 protein: CASTPGLALSEQYF
V gene: TRBV7-2; D gene: .; J gene: TRBJ2-3; CDR3 protein: CASSPVPLYTDTQYF
V gene: TRBV11-3; D gene: .; J gene: TRBJ2-3; CDR3 protein: CASSLRRLTDTQYF
V gene: TRBV11-3; D gene: .; J gene: TRBJ2-3; CDR3 protein: CASSPEGQSTDTQYF
V gene: TRBV5-6; D gene: .; J gene: TRBJ2-7; CDR3 protein: CASSQSSAEQYF
V gene: TRBV24-1; D gene: .; J gene: TRBJ1-1; CDR3 protein: CATPNPQDTEAFF
V gene: TRBV6-5; D gene: .; J gene: TRBJ1-4; CDR3 protein: CASSYRSYNEKLFF
V gene: TRBV7-3; D gene: .; J gene: TRBJ2-3; CDR3 protein: CASSSGGTDTQYF
V gene: TRBV24-1; D gene: TRBD1; J gene: TRBJ2-3; CDR3 protein: CATSDKTGGIADTQYF
V gene: TRBV9; D gene: TRBD1; J gene: TRBJ1-4; CDR3 protein: CASSVQGTGGEKLFF
V gene: TRBV7-2; D gene: TRBD1; J gene: TRBJ2-6; CDR3 protein: CASSLAYRGRVSGANVLTF
V gene: TRBV11-2; D gene: TRBD2; J gene: TRBJ2-2; CDR3 protein: CASSSLAGETGELFF
V gene: TRBV6-5; D gene: .; J gene: TRBJ1-1; CDR3 protein: CASSYTGLNTEAFF
V gene: TRBV28; D gene: TRBD2; J gene: TRBJ2-1; CDR3 protein: CASSLLLAGEAYNEQFF
V gene: TRBV5-6; D gene: TRBD1; J gene: TRBJ2-7; CDR3 protein: CASSLQGGPYEQYF
V gene: TRBV5-1; D gene: .; J gene: TRBJ2-7; CDR3 protein: CASTPPGSYEQYF
V gene: TRBV19; D gene: .; J gene: TRBJ2-7; CDR3 protein: CASSIGLELSSEQYF
V gene: TRBV7-9; D gene: TRBD1; J gene: TRBJ2-2; CDR3 protein: CASRRGRGTGELFF
V gene: TRBV19; D gene: .; J gene: TRBJ2-1; CDR3 protein: CASSNQGTVNEQFF
V gene: TRBV5-4; D gene: .; J gene: TRBJ2-1; CDR3 protein: CASSSPSGVNEQFF
V gene: TRBV25-1; D gene: TRBD2; J gene: TRBJ2-3; CDR3 protein: CASSEARLAGVPDTQYF
V gene: TRBV12-3/TRBV12-4; D gene: .; J gene: TRBJ2-2; CDR3 protein: CASGGPGELFF
V gene: TRBV5-6; D gene: .; J gene: TRBJ1-1; CDR3 protein: CASSSPSLNTEAFF
V gene: TRBV11-3; D gene: TRBD2; J gene: TRBJ2-7; CDR3 protein: CASSPLLLAGGDEQYF